This TCR beta chain was retrieved from a study of blood T cell repertoires in COVID-19. In the authors' methods: It was from reference gene primer amplification that nucleated cell counts were estimated. Generated by immunoSEQ multiplex PCR, the TCRdb table keeps only in-frame clones and is missing some. The DNA gave D and trimming, while V, J and clone size come from that table. The data show roughly 150,000 clones, around 73% seen once. CDR3 size: 14 residues. Germline CDR1 MNHEY, CDR2 SVGAGI. Trimming shortened V by 0 bases and J by 7 bases, and 12 bases separated the two germline ends. The sequence was obtained from a woman aged 45-60 years who had recovered from COVID-19. The sequenced material came from PBMCs or T cells enriched from blood (not recorded which). The chain joins TRBV6-5 to TRBJ1-1, with D possibly matching TRBD1 (5 bases). CDR3 loop: CASSYSTGGDEAFF. CDR3 in DNA: TGTGCCAGCAGTTACTCGACGGGGGGAGATGAAGCTTTCTTT.